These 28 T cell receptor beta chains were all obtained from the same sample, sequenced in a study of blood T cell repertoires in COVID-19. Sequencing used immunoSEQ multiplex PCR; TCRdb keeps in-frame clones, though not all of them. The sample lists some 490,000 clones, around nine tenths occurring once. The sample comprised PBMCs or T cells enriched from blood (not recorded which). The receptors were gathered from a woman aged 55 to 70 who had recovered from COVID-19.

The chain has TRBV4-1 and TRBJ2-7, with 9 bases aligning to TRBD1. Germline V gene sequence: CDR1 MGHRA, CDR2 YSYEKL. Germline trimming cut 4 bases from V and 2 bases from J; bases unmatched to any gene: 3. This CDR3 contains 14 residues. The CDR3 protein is CASSPGQGTYEQYF. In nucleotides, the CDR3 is TGCGCCAGCAGCCCAGGACAGGGGACCTACGAGCAGTACTTC.

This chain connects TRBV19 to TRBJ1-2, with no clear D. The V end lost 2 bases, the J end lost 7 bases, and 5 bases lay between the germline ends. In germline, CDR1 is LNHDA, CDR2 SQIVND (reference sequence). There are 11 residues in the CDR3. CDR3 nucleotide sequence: TGTGCCAGTAGTATATCAGGTGGCTACACCTTC. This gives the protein CASSISGGYTF.

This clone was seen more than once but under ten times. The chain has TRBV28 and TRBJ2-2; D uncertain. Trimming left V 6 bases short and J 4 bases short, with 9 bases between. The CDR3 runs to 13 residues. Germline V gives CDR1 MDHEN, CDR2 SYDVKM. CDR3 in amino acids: CASRQQSTGELFF. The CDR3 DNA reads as TGTGCCAGCAGGCAACAGAGCACCGGGGAGCTGTTTTTT.

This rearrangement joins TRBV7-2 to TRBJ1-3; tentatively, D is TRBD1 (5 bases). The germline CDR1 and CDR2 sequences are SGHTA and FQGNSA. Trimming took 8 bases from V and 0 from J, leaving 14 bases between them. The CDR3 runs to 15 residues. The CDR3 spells CASGADSASGNTIYF. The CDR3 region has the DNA TGTGCCAGCGGCGCCGACAGCGCCTCTGGAAACACCATATATTTT.

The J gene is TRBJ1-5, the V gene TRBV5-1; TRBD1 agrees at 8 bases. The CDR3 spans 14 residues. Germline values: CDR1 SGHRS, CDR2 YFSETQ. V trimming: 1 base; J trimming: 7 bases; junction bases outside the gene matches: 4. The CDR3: CASSLSGGRQPQHF. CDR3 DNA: TGCGCCAGCAGCTTGTCAGGGGGCAGGCAGCCCCAGCATTTT.

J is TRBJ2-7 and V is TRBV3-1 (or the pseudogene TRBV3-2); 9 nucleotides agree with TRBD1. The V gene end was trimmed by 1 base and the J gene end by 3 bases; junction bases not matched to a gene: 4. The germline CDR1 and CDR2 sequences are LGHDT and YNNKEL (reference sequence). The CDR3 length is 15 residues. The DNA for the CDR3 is TGTGCCAGCAGCCAAGCCGGGACAGGGAACTACGAGCAGTACTTC. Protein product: CASSQAGTGNYEQYF.

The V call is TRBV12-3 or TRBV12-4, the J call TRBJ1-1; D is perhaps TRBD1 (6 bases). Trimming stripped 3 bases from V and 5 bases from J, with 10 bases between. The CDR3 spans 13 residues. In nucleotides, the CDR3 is TGTGCCAGCAGTTTCGGACAGTGGACTGAAGCTTTCTTT. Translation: CASSFGQWTEAFF.

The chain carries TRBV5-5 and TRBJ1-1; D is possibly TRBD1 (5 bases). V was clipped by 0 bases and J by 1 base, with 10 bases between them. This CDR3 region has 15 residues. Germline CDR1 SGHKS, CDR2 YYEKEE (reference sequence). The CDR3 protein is CASSLVVGPNTEAFF. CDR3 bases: TGTGCCAGCAGCTTGGTAGTGGGGCCGAACACTGAAGCTTTCTTT.

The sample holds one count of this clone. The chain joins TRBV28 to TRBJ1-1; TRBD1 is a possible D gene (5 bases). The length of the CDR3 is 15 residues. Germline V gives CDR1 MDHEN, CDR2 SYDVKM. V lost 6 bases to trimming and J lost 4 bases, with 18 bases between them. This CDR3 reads CASSTSTQGSTEAFF. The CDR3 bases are TGTGCCAGCAGCACATCTACCCAGGGCAGCACTGAAGCTTTCTTT. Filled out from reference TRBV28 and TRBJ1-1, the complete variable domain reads DVKVTQSSRYLVKRTGEKVFLECVQDMDHENMFWYRQDPGLGLRLIYFSYDVKMKEKGDIPEGYSVSREKKERFSLILESASTNQTSMYLCASSTSTQGSTEAFFGQGTRLTVV.

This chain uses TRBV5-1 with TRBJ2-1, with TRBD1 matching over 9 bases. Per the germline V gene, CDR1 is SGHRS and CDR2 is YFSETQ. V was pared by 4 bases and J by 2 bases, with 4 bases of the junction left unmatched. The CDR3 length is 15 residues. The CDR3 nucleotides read TGCGCCAGCAGCCAGGGACAGGGACCCTACAATGAGCAGTTCTTC. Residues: CASSQGQGPYNEQFF.

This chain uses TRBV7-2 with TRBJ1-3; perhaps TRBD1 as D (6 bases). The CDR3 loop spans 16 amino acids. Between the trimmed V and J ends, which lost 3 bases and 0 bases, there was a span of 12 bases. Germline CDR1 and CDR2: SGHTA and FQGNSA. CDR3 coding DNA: TGTGCCAGCAGCTTCGGGGGGCGGGCCTCTGGAAACACCATATATTTT. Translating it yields CASSFGGRASGNTIYF. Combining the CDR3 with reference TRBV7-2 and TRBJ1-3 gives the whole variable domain GAGVSQSPSNKVTEKGKDVELRCDPISGHTALYWYRQSLGQGLEFLIYFQGNSAPDKSGLPSDRFSAERTGGSVSTLTIQRTQQEDSAVYLCASSFGGRASGNTIYFGEGSWLTVV.

The CDR3 bases are TGTGCCAGCAGCTCGGGACTAACCACCCCTAGCACAGATACGCAGTATTTT. Amino acid sequence: CASSSGLTTPSTDTQYF. This sequence joins TRBV5-4 and TRBJ2-3; TRBD2 agrees at 7 bases. The V and J ends lost 3 bases and 0 bases, in that order; junction bases with no gene match: 10. CDR3 size: 17 residues. Germline V gene lookup returns CDR1 SGHNT and CDR2 YYREEE (reference sequence).

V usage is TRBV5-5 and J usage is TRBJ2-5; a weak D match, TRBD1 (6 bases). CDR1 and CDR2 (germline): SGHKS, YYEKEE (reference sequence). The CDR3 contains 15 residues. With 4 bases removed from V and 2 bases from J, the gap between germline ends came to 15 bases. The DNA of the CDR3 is TGTGCCAGCAGCAAACCTGGACAGCCACAAGAGACCCAGTACTTC. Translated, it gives CASSKPGQPQETQYF.

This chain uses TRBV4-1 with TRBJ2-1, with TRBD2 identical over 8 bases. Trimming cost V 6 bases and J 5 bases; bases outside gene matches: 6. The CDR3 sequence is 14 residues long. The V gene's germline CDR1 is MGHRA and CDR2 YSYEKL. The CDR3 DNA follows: TGCGCCAGCAGACCTAGCGGGCCCAACAATGAGCAGTTCTTC. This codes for CASRPSGPNNEQFF.

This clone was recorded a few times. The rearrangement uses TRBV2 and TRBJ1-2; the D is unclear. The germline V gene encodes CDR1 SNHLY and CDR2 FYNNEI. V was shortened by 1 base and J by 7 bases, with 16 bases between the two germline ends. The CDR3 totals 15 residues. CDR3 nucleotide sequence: TGTGCCAGCAGTGAAGGTCAGGTAACGCTTGGTGGCTACACCTTC. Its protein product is CASSEGQVTLGGYTF.

For the CDR3, the DNA is TGTGCCAGTACAAAGCTCGCAACTAATGAAAAACTGTTTTTT. It yields the protein CASTKLATNEKLFF. V is TRBV19 and J is TRBJ1-4, with no clear D. The CDR3 is 14 amino acids. Germline values: CDR1 LNHDA, CDR2 SQIVND (reference sequence). The germline V and J ends were trimmed by 7 bases and 0 bases, with 9 bases remaining between them.

The CDR3 DNA sequence: TGCGCCAGCAGCTCCGGGACAGGGGGGCGAGAGCAGTACTTC. It codes for CASSSGTGGREQYF. The chain employs TRBV5-1 and TRBJ2-7; TRBD1 matches 11 bases. Germline V gene sequence: CDR1 SGHRS, CDR2 YFSETQ. The V gene end was trimmed by 3 bases and the J gene end by 7 bases; junction bases not matched to a gene: 6. This CDR3 has 14 amino acids.

The CDR3 protein is CASSPWGQGGELFF. In nucleotides, the CDR3 is TGCGCCAGCAGCCCTTGGGGGCAGGGCGGGGAGCTGTTTTTT. This chain joins TRBV5-1 and TRBJ2-2; weak D call: TRBD1 (6 bases). This CDR3 has 14 residues. The V gene lost 4 bases and the J gene lost 7 bases, with 14 bases spanning the gap. CDR1 and CDR2 (germline): SGHRS, YFSETQ.

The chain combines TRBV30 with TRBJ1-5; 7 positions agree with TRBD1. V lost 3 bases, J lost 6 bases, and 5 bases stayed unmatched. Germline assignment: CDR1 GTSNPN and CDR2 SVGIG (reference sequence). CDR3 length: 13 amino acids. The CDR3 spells CAWSDRVGQPQHF. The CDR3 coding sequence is TGTGCCTGGAGCGACAGGGTAGGTCAGCCCCAGCATTTT. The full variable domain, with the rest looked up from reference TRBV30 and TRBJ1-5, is SQTIHQWPATLVQPVGSPLSLECTVEGTSNPNLYWYRQAAGRGLQLLFYSVGIGQISSEVPQNLSASRPQDRQFILSSKKLLLSDSGFYLCAWSDRVGQPQHFGDGTRLSIL.

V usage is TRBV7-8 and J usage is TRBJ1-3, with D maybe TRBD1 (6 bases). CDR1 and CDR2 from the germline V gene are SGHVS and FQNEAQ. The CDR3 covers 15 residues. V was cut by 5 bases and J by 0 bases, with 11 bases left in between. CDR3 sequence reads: CASSPTGFSGNTIYF. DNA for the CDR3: TGTGCCAGCAGCCCGACAGGATTCTCTGGAAACACCATATATTTT.

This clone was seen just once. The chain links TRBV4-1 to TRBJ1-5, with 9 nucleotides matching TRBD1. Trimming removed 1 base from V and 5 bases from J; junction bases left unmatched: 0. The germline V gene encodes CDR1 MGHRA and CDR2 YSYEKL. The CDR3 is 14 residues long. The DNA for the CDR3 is TGCGCCAGCAGCCAAGGACAGGGGGATCAGCCCCAGCATTTT. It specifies CASSQGQGDQPQHF.

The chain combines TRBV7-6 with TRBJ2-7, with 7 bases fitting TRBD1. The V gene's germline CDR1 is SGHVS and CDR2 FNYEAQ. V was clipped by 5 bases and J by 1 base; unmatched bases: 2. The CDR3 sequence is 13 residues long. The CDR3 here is CASSVTGSYEQYF. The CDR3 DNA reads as TGTGCCAGCAGCGTGACAGGGTCCTACGAGCAGTACTTC. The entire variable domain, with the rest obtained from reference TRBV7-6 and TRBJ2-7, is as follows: GAGVSQSPRYKVTKRGQDVALRCDPISGHVSLYWYRQALGQGPEFLTYFNYEAQQDKSGLPNDRFSAERPEGSISTLTIQRTEQRDSAMYRCASSVTGSYEQYFGPGTRLTVT.

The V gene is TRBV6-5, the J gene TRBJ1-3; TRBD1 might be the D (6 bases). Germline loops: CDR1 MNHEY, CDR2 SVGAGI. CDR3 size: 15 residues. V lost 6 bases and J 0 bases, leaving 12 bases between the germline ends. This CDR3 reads CASRTQGNSGNTIYF. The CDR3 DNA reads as TGTGCCAGCAGAACTCAGGGGAACTCTGGAAACACCATATATTTT.

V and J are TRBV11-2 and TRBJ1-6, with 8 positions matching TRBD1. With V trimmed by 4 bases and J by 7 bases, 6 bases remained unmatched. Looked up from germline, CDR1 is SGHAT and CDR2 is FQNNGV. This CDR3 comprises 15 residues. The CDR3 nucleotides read TGTGCCAGCAGCTCGAGGACAGGGCTCAATTCACCCCTCCACTTT. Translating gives CASSSRTGLNSPLHF. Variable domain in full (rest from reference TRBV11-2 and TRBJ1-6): EAGVAQSPRYKIIEKRQSVAFWCNPISGHATLYWYQQILGQGPKLLIQFQNNGVVDDSQLPKDRFSAERLKGVDSTLKIQPAKLEDSAVYLCASSSRTGLNSPLHFGNGTRLTVT.

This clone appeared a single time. CDR3 sequence reads: CASSSGQGSAPLHF. The CDR3 nucleotides read TGTGCCAGTAGTTCAGGACAGGGTAGTGCACCCCTCCACTTT. The V gene is TRBV19, the J gene TRBJ1-6, with 8 positions matching TRBD1. The CDR3 runs to 14 residues. The V and J ends lost 5 bases and 11 bases, in that order; junction bases with no gene match: 8. The germline V gene has CDR1 LNHDA and CDR2 SQIVND (reference sequence).

The CDR3 DNA sequence: TGTGCCAGCAGCGCCGGACTGAACACCGGGGAGCTGTTTTTT. As protein: CASSAGLNTGELFF. The rearrangement links TRBV9 to TRBJ2-2; TRBD2 might be the D (5 bases). The germline gives CDR1 SGDLS, CDR2 YYNGEE. V lost 3 bases to trimming and J lost 1 base, with 7 bases between them. This CDR3 region has 14 residues.

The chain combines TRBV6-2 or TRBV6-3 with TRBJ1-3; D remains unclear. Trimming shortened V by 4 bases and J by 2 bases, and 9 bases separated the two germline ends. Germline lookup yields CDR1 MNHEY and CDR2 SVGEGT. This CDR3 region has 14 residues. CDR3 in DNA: TGTGCCAGCAGTTGGGGAGGAACTGGAAACACCATATATTTT. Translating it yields CASSWGGTGNTIYF.

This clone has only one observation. The CDR3, as DNA: TGTGCCAGCAGCCAAGGGTTGATTCCTGGACAGGGGATATCCCGGGGCTACACCTTC. Translating it yields CASSQGLIPGQGISRGYTF. The chain is built from TRBV3-1 (or the pseudogene TRBV3-2) and TRBJ1-2; 9 bases align to TRBD1. Per germline, CDR1 LGHDT and CDR2 YNNKEL (reference sequence). The CDR3 length is 19 residues. Trimming cost V 1 base and J 8 bases; bases outside gene matches: 20.